The 26 T cell receptor beta chains given below trace back to one sample, sequenced in a study of CD8 T cells in Susac syndrome. It was with random hexamers that 0.5 to 1 ug RNA was reverse transcribed. TCRdb redid the calling of the immunoSEQ multiplex PCR reads with MiXCR, one entry per CDR3 protein. The table lists some 240,000 distinct CDR3 sequences, less than 96% of them singletons, with 0.1% in the top ten. The sequencing sample was made of CD4+ T cells from PBMCs. Receptor source: a human donor with Susac syndrome.

The V gene is TRBV20-1, the J gene TRBJ2-7; TRBD2 matches at 7 bases. The CDR3 contains 15 residues. V was pared by 6 bases and J by 0 bases, with 11 bases of the junction left unmatched. From germline, CDR1 is DFQATT and CDR2 SNEGSKA (reference sequence). CDR3 sequence reads: CSAPHPGGGSYEQYF. CDR3 nucleotides: TGCAGTGCCCCCCACCCCGGCGGGGGCTCCTACGAGCAGTACTTC.

CDR3 coding DNA: TGTGCCAGCAGCCAAGCCCCCCACGAGACCCAGTACTTC. This translates into CASSQAPHETQYF. The chain carries TRBV14 and TRBJ2-5, with D unresolved. The CDR3 covers 13 residues. CDR1 SGHDN and CDR2 FVKESK come from the germline V gene. V was clipped by 1 base and J by 5 bases, with 8 bases between them.

The J gene is TRBJ2-3, the V gene TRBV12-3 or TRBV12-4; TRBD2 matches 7 bases. This CDR3 is built from 15 residues. Trimming at V came to 7 bases and at J to 6 bases, leaving 13 bases not matched to a gene. The CDR3 DNA sequence: TGTGCCAGCATATTTCGCGGGAGTAGGTCGGATACGCAGTATTTT. It translates to CASIFRGSRSDTQYF.

This chain connects TRBV30 to TRBJ2-5; 8 nucleotides agree with TRBD1. This CDR3 is built from 13 residues. V trimming: 3 bases; J trimming: 5 bases; junction bases outside the gene matches: 5. CDR1 and CDR2 (germline): GTSNPN, SVGIG (reference sequence). This CDR3 is CAWRETGVETQYF. The CDR3 DNA reads TGTGCCTGGAGAGAGACAGGGGTGGAGACCCAGTACTTC.

V and J are TRBV15 and TRBJ2-5; 11 nucleotides agree with TRBD2. Germline V lookup: CDR1 LNHNV, CDR2 YYDKDF (reference sequence). Trimming cost V 2 bases and J 4 bases; bases outside gene matches: 9. The CDR3 runs 17 residues. CDR3 loop: CATSRPPKLAGGETQYF. Written as DNA, the CDR3 is TGTGCCACCAGCAGACCACCAAAGCTAGCGGGAGGAGAGACCCAGTACTTC.

This chain joins TRBV29-1 and TRBJ1-1; D gene unclear. The V end lost 5 bases, the J end lost 0 bases, and 13 bases lay between the germline ends. The CDR3 sequence is 14 residues long. The germline gives CDR1 SQVTM, CDR2 ANQGSEA. The CDR3 loop reads CSVTARGMNTEAFF. The CDR3, as DNA: TGCAGCGTTACCGCGAGAGGTATGAACACTGAAGCTTTCTTT.

The V call is TRBV6-5, the J call TRBJ2-5; 9 bases map to TRBD1. This CDR3 has 15 amino acids. The trim removed 6 bases at V and 5 bases at J, leaving 10 bases unmatched. Germline V gene sequence: CDR1 MNHEY, CDR2 SVGAGI. DNA for the CDR3: TGTGCCAGCAGACGGGACAGGGAGGTGGGCGAGACCCAGTACTTC. This translates into CASRRDREVGETQYF.

The gene calls are TRBV12-3 or TRBV12-4 and TRBJ1-5; unclear D gene. V was trimmed by 6 bases and J by 0 bases, leaving 9 bases between them. The CDR3 sequence is 14 residues long. The CDR3 sequence is CASSRLISNQPQHF. The CDR3 nucleotides are TGTGCCAGCAGCCGCCTCATTAGCAATCAGCCCCAGCATTTT.

This chain uses TRBV20-1 with TRBJ1-5; D is possibly TRBD1 (6 bases). CDR1 and CDR2 from the germline V gene are DFQATT and SNEGSKA (reference sequence). Trimming left V 1 base short and J 4 bases short, with 11 bases between. This CDR3 has 14 amino acids. CDR3 sequence reads: CSARVGGGNQPQHF. The CDR3 region has the DNA TGCAGTGCTAGAGTCGGAGGGGGGAATCAGCCCCAGCATTTT.

The V and J genes are TRBV30 and TRBJ1-2, with D tentatively TRBD1 (5 bases). The germline V gene encodes CDR1 GTSNPN and CDR2 SVGIG (reference sequence). Trimming stripped 3 bases from V and 8 bases from J, with 19 bases between. The CDR3 runs 14 residues. The CDR3 DNA reads TGTGCCTGGAGAGTCGCCGGTGCAGGGTCCGGCTACACCTTC. It encodes CAWRVAGAGSGYTF.

The V call is TRBV29-1, the J call TRBJ2-1; D might be TRBD1 (6 bases). There are 12 residues in the CDR3. The germline V and J ends were trimmed by 6 bases and 6 bases, with 12 bases remaining between them. Germline CDR1 is SQVTM and CDR2 is ANQGSEA. CDR3 residues: CSVDFRGNEQFF. In DNA, the CDR3 is TGCAGCGTCGACTTCAGGGGCAATGAGCAGTTCTTC.

This chain connects TRBV9 to TRBJ1-2, with 9 nucleotides matching TRBD1. The CDR3 is 18 residues long. V shed 1 base and J 3 bases; nucleotides not matched to a gene: 13. The germline V gene has CDR1 SGDLS and CDR2 YYNGEE. CDR3 coding DNA: TGTGCCAGCAGCGTACGCACAGGGGGCCGGCAGGTGGACTATGGCTACACCTTC. Protein product: CASSVRTGGRQVDYGYTF.

The J gene is TRBJ1-1, the V gene TRBV20-1; D call uncertain. Germline CDR1 reads DFQATT; CDR2 reads SNEGSKA (reference sequence). CDR3 length equals 13 residues. V lost 6 bases and J lost 3, with 14 bases in between. In DNA, the CDR3 is TGCAGTGCCCGGGGTGAAAAGGACACTGAAGCTTTCTTT. The encoded protein is CSARGEKDTEAFF.

This chain joins TRBV30 and TRBJ2-1; D could derive from TRBD1 or TRBD2 (6 bases each). This CDR3 region has 14 residues. V lost 5 bases to trimming and J lost 6 bases, with 17 bases between them. The germline V gene has CDR1 GTSNPN and CDR2 SVGIG (reference sequence). CDR3 nucleotide sequence: TGTGCCTGGCATGCGGGACACCGTGTCAATGAGCAGTTCTTC. This encodes CAWHAGHRVNEQFF.

The table lists this clonotype with a count of one. This chain links TRBV14 with TRBJ2-7, with D hard to call. The V end lost 4 bases, the J end lost 3 bases, and 13 bases lay between the germline ends. CDR1 SGHDN and CDR2 FVKESK come from the germline V gene. The CDR3 loop spans 14 amino acids. CDR3 nucleotide sequence: TGTGCCAGCAGCCCCCGGGCCTCCAACTACGAGCAGTACTTC. It is translated as CASSPRASNYEQYF.

The chain combines TRBV4-2 with TRBJ2-7; D tentatively fits TRBD1 or TRBD2 (5 bases each). The germline V gene encodes CDR1 LGHNA and CDR2 YNFKEQ. V lost 1 base and J 3 bases, leaving 7 bases between the germline ends. The CDR3 has 13 amino acids. This CDR3 reads CASSQVGDYEQYF. The CDR3 DNA reads TGTGCCAGCAGCCAAGTGGGGGACTACGAGCAGTACTTC.

The CDR3 DNA follows: TGTGCCAGCACAGGGGGTCATTCCTACGAGCAGTACTTC. Translation gives CASTGGHSYEQYF. The chain carries TRBV28 and TRBJ2-7; 7 bases are shared with TRBD1. With V trimmed by 7 bases and J by 1 base, 4 bases remained unmatched. Germline V gene sequence: CDR1 MDHEN, CDR2 SYDVKM. The CDR3 runs 13 residues.

The V gene is TRBV3-1, the J gene TRBJ2-3; D assignment may be TRBD1 or TRBD2 (5 bases each). The CDR3 has 12 residues. Trimming cost V 9 bases and J 9 bases, with 16 bases left between them. Germline values: CDR1 LGHDT, CDR2 YNNKEL (reference sequence). CDR3 coding DNA: TGTGCCAGTTCCCGGGGCTCCCACACGCAGTATTTT. This codes for CASSRGSHTQYF.

This clonotype was counted once. This sequence joins TRBV27 and TRBJ2-2, with 9 nucleotides matching TRBD1. This CDR3 comprises 16 residues. Per germline, CDR1 MNHEY and CDR2 SMNVEV (reference sequence). V dropped 5 bases and J dropped 4; count of bases not matched to a gene: 8. CDR3 region: CASSQWDRVVTGELFF. Written as DNA, the CDR3 is TGTGCCAGCAGTCAGTGGGACAGGGTTGTCACCGGGGAGCTGTTTTTT.

The chain couples TRBV28 to TRBJ2-3; 10 bases agree with TRBD1. Germline CDR1 is MDHEN and CDR2 is SYDVKM. This CDR3 contains 16 residues. After removal of 5 bases from V and 3 bases from J, the junction contained 8 bases not matched to a gene. CDR3 DNA: TGTGCCAGCAGTCCTATGGGACAGGGGTATACAGATACGCAGTATTTT. It translates to CASSPMGQGYTDTQYF.

The gene calls are TRBV20-1 and TRBJ2-3; maybe TRBD2 (5 bases). Trimming pared 6 bases from V and 4 bases from J, leaving 23 bases between. Germline lookup yields CDR1 DFQATT and CDR2 SNEGSKA (reference sequence). The CDR3 is 16 amino acids. CDR3 in amino acids: CSADPSSLDPSDTQYF. Here the CDR3 DNA reads TGCAGTGCCGACCCCTCTAGCCTGGATCCGTCAGATACGCAGTATTTT.

This chain joins TRBV4-2 and TRBJ2-3; 9 bases are a match to TRBD2. Looked up from germline, CDR1 is LGHNA and CDR2 is YNFKEQ. The CDR3 sequence is 16 residues long. Unmatched junction bases numbered 12, after V lost 4 bases and J lost 7 bases. DNA for the CDR3: TGTGCCAGCAGCCCTAGTACCCTAGCGGGACCCCATACGCAGTATTTT. Translated: CASSPSTLAGPHTQYF.

The rearrangement joins TRBV30 to TRBJ1-6; weak D call: TRBD1 (5 bases). The CDR3 consists of 12 residues. Trimming cost V 4 bases and J 13 bases, with 14 bases left between them. Germline V gene data show CDR1 as GTSNPN and CDR2 as SVGIG (reference sequence). The CDR3 DNA is TGTGCCTGGACAGGGACCCTTTCTCCCCTCCACTTT. Residues: CAWTGTLSPLHF.

This rearrangement joins TRBV29-1 to TRBJ2-7; 7 bases are a match to TRBD2. Germline trimming cut 8 bases from V and 0 bases from J; bases unmatched to any gene: 10. The CDR3 has 14 residues. Germline values: CDR1 SQVTM, CDR2 ANQGSEA. For the CDR3, the DNA is TGCAGCTTTACTCGAGGCGGGAGCTCCTACGAGCAGTACTTC. Translation gives CSFTRGGSSYEQYF.

The genes are TRBV29-1 and TRBJ1-1, with D perhaps matching TRBD1 (5 bases). This CDR3 is 13 amino acids long. CDR1 is SQVTM, CDR2 ANQGSEA, per germline. V dropped 5 bases and J dropped 4 bases, with 14 bases sitting between them. The CDR3 bases are TGCAGCGTTTACCGGGGCGAGGCCACTGAAGCTTTCTTT. Its protein product is CSVYRGEATEAFF.

The chain uses TRBV7-9 and TRBJ2-7, with no clear D. This CDR3 is built from 12 residues. Germline values: CDR1 SEHNR, CDR2 FQNEAQ (reference sequence). Trimming stripped 7 bases from V and 3 bases from J, with 10 bases between. CDR3 nucleotide sequence: TGTGCCAGCAACCTTGGGGTCTACGAGCAGTACTTC. Translated, it gives CASNLGVYEQYF.